Listed below are T cell receptor beta chains from one sample, sequenced in a study of control samples from healthy donors and cancer patients. The method was immunoSEQ multiplex PCR; TCRdb's version includes in-frame clones alone and lacks a portion of them. The sample shows approximately 79,000 clones, about 91% of them seen only once. Sequences were obtained from blood. The receptors were sampled from a man aged 50-59 years in good health. CDR3s leave out the opening cysteine and the closing phenylalanine or tryptophan. Each record gives: J gene, V gene, D gene, CDR3 protein. D genes are given only for firm matches.

TRBJ2-1 TRBV24-1 . ATSDFSHGFNEQF
TRBJ1-1 TRBV7-8 . ASSLRGVAEAF
TRBJ2-7 TRBV25-1 . ASSEPSRASYEQY
TRBJ2-1 TRBV6-6 TRBD2 ASTAGRGGWDEQF
TRBJ2-3 TRBV5-1 TRBD2 ASSLFGPAGVADTQY
TRBJ1-1 TRBV24-1 TRBD1 ATSEPVDRDRSNTEAF
TRBJ1-6 TRBV29-1 TRBD1 SVRQDRTNSPLH
TRBJ1-2 TRBV6-6 . ASSQTRGFNYGYT
TRBJ2-7 TRBV2 TRBD1 ASSVDRGSYEQY
TRBJ1-2 TRBV7-6 . ASSKNAGDWAYGYT
TRBJ2-7 TRBV3-1/TRBV3-2 . ASRPGLSSYEQY
TRBJ1-3 TRBV6-4 . ASRPDGDSGNTIY
TRBJ1-1 TRBV7-3 . ASSLSQGPNTEAF
TRBJ1-2 TRBV14 . ASSPSGTYYGYT
TRBJ2-5 TRBV2 . ASSAAEGQETQY
TRBJ2-7 TRBV6-6 . ASSYPGTAYEQY
TRBJ2-5 TRBV5-1 . ASSFGQETQY
TRBJ1-4 TRBV7-2 TRBD1 ASSPGQGVEKLF
TRBJ2-3 TRBV27 . ASSLSVWQGGRTDTQY
TRBJ2-1 TRBV19 TRBD1 ASSMLGGSEQF
TRBJ1-1 TRBV24-1 . ATTPDGDTEAF
TRBJ2-2 TRBV18 TRBD2 ASSPASLAGANTGELF
TRBJ2-3 TRBV9 . ASSVVKPGTDTQY
TRBJ2-2 TRBV6-2/TRBV6-3 . ASSYSVQYRTMTGELF
TRBJ1-6 TRBV5-4 TRBD1 ASSPQQGPNSPLH
TRBJ2-7 TRBV10-2 . ASSESGGSYEQY
TRBJ2-6 TRBV5-1 . ASSLTGSGANVLT
TRBJ1-1 TRBV7-2 . ASKPGPTNTEAF
TRBJ2-7 TRBV21-1 . ASRERWGGGLREQY
TRBJ2-7 TRBV9 TRBD1 ASSVRTGPYEQY
TRBJ1-1 TRBV3-1/TRBV3-2 . ASSQVRAEGDTEAF
TRBJ1-4 TRBV2 . ASSPRLLNEKLF
TRBJ1-5 TRBV3-1/TRBV3-2 . ASSQARGQGNQPQH
TRBJ2-1 TRBV15 . ATSRRLGGAYNEQF
TRBJ2-7 TRBV30 . AWSVTAGRGEQY
TRBJ1-2 TRBV7-2 TRBD1 ASSLGTGSTYGYT
TRBJ2-1 TRBV19 TRBD2 ASSIPSGGTDEQF
TRBJ2-3 TRBV9 . ASSPTGTDTQY
TRBJ2-1 TRBV11-2 . ASSFIRQKRNEQF
TRBJ2-2 TRBV7-9 . ASYKTLKDQDVGELF
TRBJ1-1 TRBV5-4 . ASSLIGGNTEAF
TRBJ1-1 TRBV7-2 TRBD1 ASSPSGTAGEAF
TRBJ1-1 TRBV3-1/TRBV3-2 . ASSHPGRNTEAF
TRBJ1-6 TRBV7-2 . ASSLAFGANSPLH
TRBJ1-1 TRBV27 . ASSLFPAGNTEAF
TRBJ1-4 TRBV11-3 TRBD1 ASTPPEGARNEKLF
TRBJ2-7 TRBV27 . ASSLTTLNTYEQY
TRBJ1-4 TRBV11-3 . ASSLWRRGGVTTNEKLF
TRBJ1-1 TRBV5-1 . ASSPGTEAF